The clone carrying this T cell receptor (beta chain) was found many times. Its antigen is not known. The read halts 3 residues ahead of the CDR3 end, with the missing end drawn from the germline J gene. Control and CVID samples contributed equal amounts of genomic DNA. Method: immunoSEQ multiplex PCR; TCRdb's copy keeps in-frame clones and lacks some. Observed in the sample are about 66,000 clones, none of them singletons. The data were obtained in a study of T cell clonality in common variable immunodeficiency. Study-level results: Compared with healthy controls, CVID subjects showed increased TCRbeta clonality, mostly in about a third.

With 6 bases clipped from V and 3 bases from J, the junction kept 7 bases outside the gene matches. Germline loops: CDR1 DFQATT, CDR2 SNEGSKA (reference sequence). The CDR3 is 14 residues long. The genes are TRBV20-1 and TRBJ1-2; 10 bases line up with TRBD1. Sequenced input: peripheral blood mononuclear cells. The receptor was isolated from a person aged 18 to 70 in good health. The CDR3 sequence is CSAKNGQGDYGYTF. CDR3 bases read: TGCAGTGCAAAAAACGGACAGGGGGACTATGGC.